This TCR beta chain was identified in a study of control samples from healthy donors and cancer patients. This clone has a single count. This CDR3 contains 14 residues. Per the germline V gene, CDR1 is SGDLS and CDR2 is YYNGEE. V lost 6 bases to trimming and J lost 5 bases; unmatched junction nucleotides: 7. Sequencing used immunoSEQ multiplex PCR; TCRdb keeps in-frame clones, though not all of them. Of roughly 130,000 clones in the sample, approximately 95% are singletons; the top ten hold approximately 4%. This TCR was recovered from a young man in good health. The rearrangement uses TRBV9 and TRBJ2-5; TRBD2 agrees at 10 bases. The material sequenced was blood. The CDR3 region has the DNA TGTGCCAGCACCAGCGGGGGGGCCGGGGAGACCCAGTACTTC. Residues: CASTSGGAGETQYF.